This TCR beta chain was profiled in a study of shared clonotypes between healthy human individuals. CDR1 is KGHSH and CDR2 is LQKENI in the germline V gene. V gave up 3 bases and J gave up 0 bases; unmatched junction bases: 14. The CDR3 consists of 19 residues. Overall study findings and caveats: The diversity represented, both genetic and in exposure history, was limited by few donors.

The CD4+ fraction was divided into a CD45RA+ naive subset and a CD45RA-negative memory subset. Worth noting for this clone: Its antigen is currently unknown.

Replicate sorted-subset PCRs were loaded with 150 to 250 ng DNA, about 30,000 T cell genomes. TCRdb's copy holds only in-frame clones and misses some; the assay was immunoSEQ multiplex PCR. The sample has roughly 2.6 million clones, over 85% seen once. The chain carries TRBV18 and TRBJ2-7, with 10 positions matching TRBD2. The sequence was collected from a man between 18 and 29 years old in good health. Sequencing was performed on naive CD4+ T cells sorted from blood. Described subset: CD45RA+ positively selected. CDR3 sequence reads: CASSPSHLAGVSTSYEQYF. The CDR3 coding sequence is TGTGCCAGCTCACCCTCACACCTAGCGGGAGTCTCAACCTCCTACGAGCAGTACTTC.